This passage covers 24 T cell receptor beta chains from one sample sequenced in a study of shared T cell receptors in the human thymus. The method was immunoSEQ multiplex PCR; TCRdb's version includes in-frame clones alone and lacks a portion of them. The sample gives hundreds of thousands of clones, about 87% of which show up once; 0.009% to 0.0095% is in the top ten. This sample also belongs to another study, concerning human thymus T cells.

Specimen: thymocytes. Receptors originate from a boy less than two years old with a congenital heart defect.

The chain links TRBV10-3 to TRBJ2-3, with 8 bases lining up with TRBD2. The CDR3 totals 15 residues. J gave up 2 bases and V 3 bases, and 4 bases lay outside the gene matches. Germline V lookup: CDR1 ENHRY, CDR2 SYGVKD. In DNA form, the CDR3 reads TGTGCCATCAGTGAACTAGCGGAATTCACAGATACGCAGTATTTT. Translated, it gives CAISELAEFTDTQYF.

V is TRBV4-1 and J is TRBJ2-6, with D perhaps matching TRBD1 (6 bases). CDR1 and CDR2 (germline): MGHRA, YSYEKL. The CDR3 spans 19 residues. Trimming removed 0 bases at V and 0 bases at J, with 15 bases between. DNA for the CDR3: TGCGCCAGCAGCCAAGAAAGATTGGCCAGGGGCTCTGGGGCCAACGTCCTGACTTTC. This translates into CASSQERLARGSGANVLTF.

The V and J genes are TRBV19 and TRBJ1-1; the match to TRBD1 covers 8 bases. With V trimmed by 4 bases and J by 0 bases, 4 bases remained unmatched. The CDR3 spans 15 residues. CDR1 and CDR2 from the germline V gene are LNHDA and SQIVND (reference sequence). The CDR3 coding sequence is TGTGCCAGTAGTACGGCAGGGGGCATGAACACTGAAGCTTTCTTT. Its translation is CASSTAGGMNTEAFF. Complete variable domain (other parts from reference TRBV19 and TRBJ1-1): DGGITQSPKYLFRKEGQNVTLSCEQNLNHDAMYWYRQDPGQGLRLIYYSQIVNDFQKGDIAEGYSVSREKKESFPLTVTSAQKNPTAFYLCASSTAGGMNTEAFFGQGTRLTVV.

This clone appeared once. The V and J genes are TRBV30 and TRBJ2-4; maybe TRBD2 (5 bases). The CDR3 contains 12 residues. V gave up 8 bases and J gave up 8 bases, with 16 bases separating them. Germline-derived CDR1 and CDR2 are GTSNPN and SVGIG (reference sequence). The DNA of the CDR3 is TGTGCCAGCCGGCGGGCGAAGGACATTCAGTACTTC. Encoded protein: CASRRAKDIQYF. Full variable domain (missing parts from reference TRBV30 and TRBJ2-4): SQTIHQWPATLVQPVGSPLSLECTVEGTSNPNLYWYRQAAGRGLQLLFYSVGIGQISSEVPQNLSASRPQDRQFILSSKKLLLSDSGFYLCASRRAKDIQYFGAGTRLSVL.

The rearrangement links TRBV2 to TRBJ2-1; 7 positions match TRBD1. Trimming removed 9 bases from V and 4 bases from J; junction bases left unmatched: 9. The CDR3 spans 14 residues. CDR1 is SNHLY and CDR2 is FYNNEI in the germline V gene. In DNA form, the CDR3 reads TGTGCCAGGGGCCGGGACAGAGTATACAATGAGCAGTTCTTC. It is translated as CARGRDRVYNEQFF.

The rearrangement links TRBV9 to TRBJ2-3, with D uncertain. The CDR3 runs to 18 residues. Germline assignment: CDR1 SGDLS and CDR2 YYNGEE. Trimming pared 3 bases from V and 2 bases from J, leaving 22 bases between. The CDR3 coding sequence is TGTGCCAGCAGCGGTACCGTAGAAGGCCGGAGAATCACAGATACGCAGTATTTT. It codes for CASSGTVEGRRITDTQYF.

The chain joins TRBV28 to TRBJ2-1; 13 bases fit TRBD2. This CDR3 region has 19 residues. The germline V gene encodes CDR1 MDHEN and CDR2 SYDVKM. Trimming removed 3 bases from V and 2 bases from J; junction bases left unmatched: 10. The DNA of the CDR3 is TGTGCCAGCAGTTTCGGACCCCCAGGGACTAGCGGGGCCTACAATGAGCAGTTCTTC. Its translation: CASSFGPPGTSGAYNEQFF.

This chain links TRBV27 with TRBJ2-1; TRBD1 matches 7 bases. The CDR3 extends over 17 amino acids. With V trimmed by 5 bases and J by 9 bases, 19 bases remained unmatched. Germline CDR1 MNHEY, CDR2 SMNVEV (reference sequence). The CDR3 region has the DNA TGTGCCAGCAGTCCCGAACTGCCGGGACAGCGAGGGAGTGAGCAGTTCTTC. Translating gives CASSPELPGQRGSEQFF.

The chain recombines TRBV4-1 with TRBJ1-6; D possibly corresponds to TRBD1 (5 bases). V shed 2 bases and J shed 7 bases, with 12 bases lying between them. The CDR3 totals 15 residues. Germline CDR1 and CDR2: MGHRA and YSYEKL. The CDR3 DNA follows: TGCGCCAGCAGCCAACAAGGGGCAGGCAATTCACCCCTCCACTTT. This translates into CASSQQGAGNSPLHF.

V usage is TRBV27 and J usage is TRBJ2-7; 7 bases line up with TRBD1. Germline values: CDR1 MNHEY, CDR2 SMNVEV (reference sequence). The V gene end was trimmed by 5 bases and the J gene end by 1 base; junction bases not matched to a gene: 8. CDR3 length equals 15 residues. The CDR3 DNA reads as TGTGCCAGCAGTGCGGACAGGTTTTTTTCCTACGAGCAGTACTTC. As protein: CASSADRFFSYEQYF.

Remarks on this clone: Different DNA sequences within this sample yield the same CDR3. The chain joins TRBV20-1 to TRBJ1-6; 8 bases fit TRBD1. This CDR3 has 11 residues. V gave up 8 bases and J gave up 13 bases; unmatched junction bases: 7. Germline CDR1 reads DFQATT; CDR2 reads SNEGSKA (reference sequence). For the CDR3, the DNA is TGCAGTACGGACAGGGAATCCCCCCTCCACTTT. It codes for CSTDRESPLHF.

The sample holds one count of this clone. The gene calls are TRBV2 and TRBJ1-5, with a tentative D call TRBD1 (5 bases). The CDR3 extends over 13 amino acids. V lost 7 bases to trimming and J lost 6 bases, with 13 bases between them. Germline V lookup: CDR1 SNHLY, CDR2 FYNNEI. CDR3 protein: CASKKGRGQPQHF. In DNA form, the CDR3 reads TGTGCCAGCAAAAAGGGGAGGGGTCAGCCCCAGCATTTT. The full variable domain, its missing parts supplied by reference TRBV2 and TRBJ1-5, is EPEVTQTPSHQVTQMGQEVILRCVPISNHLYFYWYRQILGQKVEFLVSFYNNEISEKSEIFDDQFSVERPDGSNFTLKIRSTKLEDSAMYFCASKKGRGQPQHFGDGTRLSIL.

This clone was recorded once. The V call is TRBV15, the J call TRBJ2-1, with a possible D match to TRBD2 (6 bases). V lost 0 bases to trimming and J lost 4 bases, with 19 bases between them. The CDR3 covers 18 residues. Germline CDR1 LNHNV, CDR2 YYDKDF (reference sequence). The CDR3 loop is CATSREIAGLAPYNEQFF. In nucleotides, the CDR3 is TGTGCCACCAGCAGAGAAATTGCGGGGCTAGCCCCGTACAATGAGCAGTTCTTC.

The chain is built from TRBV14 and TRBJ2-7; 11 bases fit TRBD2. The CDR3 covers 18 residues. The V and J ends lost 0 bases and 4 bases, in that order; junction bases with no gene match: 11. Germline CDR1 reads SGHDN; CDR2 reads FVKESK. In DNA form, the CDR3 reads TGTGCCAGCAGCCAAGATCGGCTAGCGGGAGGCGTGTTGTACGAGCAGTACTTC. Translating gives CASSQDRLAGGVLYEQYF.

CDR3 in amino acids: CASSPPPGLRNNEQFF. In DNA, the CDR3 is TGTGCCAGCAGTCCGCCCCCGGGATTACGCAACAATGAGCAGTTCTTC. J is TRBJ2-1 and V is TRBV6-6, with D maybe TRBD2 (5 bases). V lost 5 bases, J lost 5 bases, and 19 bases lay in between. This CDR3 has 16 amino acids. The germline gives CDR1 MNHNY, CDR2 SVGAGI (reference sequence).

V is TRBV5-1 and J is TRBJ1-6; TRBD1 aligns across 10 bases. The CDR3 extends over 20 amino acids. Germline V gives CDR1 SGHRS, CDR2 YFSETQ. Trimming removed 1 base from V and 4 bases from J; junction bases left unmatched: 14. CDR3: CASSLSGGQGYSTYNSPLHF. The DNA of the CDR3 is TGCGCCAGCAGCTTGTCAGGGGGACAGGGGTACTCCACTTATAATTCACCCCTCCACTTT.

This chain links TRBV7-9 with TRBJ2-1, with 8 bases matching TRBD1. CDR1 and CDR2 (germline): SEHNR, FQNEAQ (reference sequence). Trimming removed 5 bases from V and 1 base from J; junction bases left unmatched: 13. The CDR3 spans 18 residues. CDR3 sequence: CASSPIGGTGLSYNEQFF. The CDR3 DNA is TGTGCCAGCAGCCCCATTGGTGGGACAGGTCTTTCCTACAATGAGCAGTTCTTC. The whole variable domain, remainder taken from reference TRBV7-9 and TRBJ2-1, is DTGVSQNPRHKITKRGQNVTFRCDPISEHNRLYWYRQTLGQGPEFLTYFQNEAQLEKSRLLSDRFSAERPKGSFSTLEIQRTEQGDSAMYLCASSPIGGTGLSYNEQFFGPGTRLTVL.

The CDR3 is CASSETPTLGGHNEQFF. In DNA, the CDR3 is TGCGCCAGCAGTGAGACCCCGACCCTCGGCGGCCACAATGAGCAGTTCTTC. The gene calls are TRBV10-1 and TRBJ2-1; no clear D gene. CDR3 length equals 17 residues. Germline CDR1 reads WNHNN; CDR2 reads SYGVQD (reference sequence). V was trimmed by 2 bases and J by 5 bases, leaving 19 bases between them.

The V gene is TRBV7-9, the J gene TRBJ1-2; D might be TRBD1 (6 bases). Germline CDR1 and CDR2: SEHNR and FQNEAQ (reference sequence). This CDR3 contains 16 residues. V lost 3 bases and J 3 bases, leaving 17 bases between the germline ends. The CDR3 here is CASSLKQGSLDYGYTF. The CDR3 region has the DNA TGTGCCAGCAGCTTGAAACAGGGAAGTCTCGACTATGGCTACACCTTC.

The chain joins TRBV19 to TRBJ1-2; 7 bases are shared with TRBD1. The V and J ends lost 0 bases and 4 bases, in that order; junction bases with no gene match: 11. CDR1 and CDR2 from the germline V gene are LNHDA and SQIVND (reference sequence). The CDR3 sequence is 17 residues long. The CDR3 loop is CASSIDPRDRAAYGYTF. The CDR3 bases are TGTGCCAGTAGTATAGATCCCCGTGACAGGGCAGCCTATGGCTACACCTTC.

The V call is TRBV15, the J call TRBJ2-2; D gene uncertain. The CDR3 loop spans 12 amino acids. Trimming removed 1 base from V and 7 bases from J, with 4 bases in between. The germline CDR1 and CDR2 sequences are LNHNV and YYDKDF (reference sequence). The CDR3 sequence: CATSRVYGELFF. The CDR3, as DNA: TGTGCCACCAGCAGAGTGTACGGGGAGCTGTTTTTT. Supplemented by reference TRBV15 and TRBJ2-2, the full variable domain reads DAMVIQNPRYQVTQFGKPVTLSCSQTLNHNVMYWYQQKSSQAPKLLFHYYDKDFNNEADTPDNFQSRRPNTSFCFLDIRSPGLGDTAMYLCATSRVYGELFFGEGSRLTVL.

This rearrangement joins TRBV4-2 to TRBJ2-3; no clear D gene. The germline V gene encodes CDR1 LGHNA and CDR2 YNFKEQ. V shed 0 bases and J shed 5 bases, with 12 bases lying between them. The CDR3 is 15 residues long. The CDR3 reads CASSQDVKYRDTQYF. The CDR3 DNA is TGTGCCAGCAGCCAAGATGTGAAATACAGAGATACGCAGTATTTT.

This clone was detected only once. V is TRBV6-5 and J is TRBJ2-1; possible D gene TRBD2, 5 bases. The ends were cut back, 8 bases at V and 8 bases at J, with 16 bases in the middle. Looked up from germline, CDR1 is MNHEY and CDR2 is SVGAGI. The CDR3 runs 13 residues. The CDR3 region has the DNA TGTGCCAGCGGGAATAGCGAGTTTGATGAGCAGTTCTTC. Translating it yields CASGNSEFDEQFF.

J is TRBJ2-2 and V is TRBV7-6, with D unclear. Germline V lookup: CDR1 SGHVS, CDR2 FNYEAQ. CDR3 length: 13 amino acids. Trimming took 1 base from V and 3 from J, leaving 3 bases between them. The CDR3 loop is CASSLGHTGELFF. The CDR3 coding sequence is TGTGCCAGCAGCTTAGGGCACACCGGGGAGCTGTTTTTT.